This TCR beta chain was recorded in a study of identical twins. CDR1 is SGHNT, CDR2 YENEEA, per germline. There are 13 residues in the CDR3. V gave up 1 base and J gave up 6 bases, with 10 bases separating them. The table lists this clonotype with a few counts. MiXCR, run by TCRdb on the 5' RACE reads, gives a single entry per CDR3 protein. In the table there are a few hundred thousand distinct CDR3 sequences, around 9% of which are singletons. Sequencing was done on a sample of naive T cells sorted from blood. J is TRBJ2-7 and V is TRBV11-3, with no clear D. This TCR derives from a woman aged 50 to 60 in good health. In DNA form, the CDR3 reads TGTGCCAGCAGCTTAGCCCTTCTGGGCGAGCAGTACGTC. It is translated as CASSLALLGEQYV.